This paragraph covers one T cell receptor beta chain sequence. TCRdb re-called the 5' RACE reads, yielding one record per CDR3 amino acid sequence without DNA. The sample totals hundreds of thousands of distinct CDR3 sequences. This sample is drawn from a study of T cells expressing NK-cell markers. CDR1 is SGHTA and CDR2 is FQGNSA in the germline V gene. The CDR3 has 14 amino acids. Sequencing was performed on blood T cells: a sorted CD56 or NKG2C T cell subset, CD4+ or CD8+ T cells, or bulk PBMC T cells (not recorded which). This receptor was obtained from a woman aged 18 to 75 in good health. This rearrangement joins TRBV7-2 to TRBJ2-5; TCRdb's D gene call, TRBD2, goes unchecked for lack of DNA. The CDR3 region is CASRPSWGWETQYF.